This TCR beta chain was recovered during a study of cytomegalovirus exposure and HLA in healthy donors. About the research overall: As released early, the data held approximately 80 million unique TCRs from HLA-typed donors. Membership in the Caucasian-associated ancestry cluster was found for around 81% of approximately 380 genotyped donors. General study results and limits: When presence/absence was analysed, sequencing depth was taken to be roughly uniform across donors.

A note on this clone: Its antigen is not identified.

This CDR3 has 15 residues. Germline CDR1 is SGHRS and CDR2 is YFSETQ. The ends were cut back, 6 bases at V and 0 bases at J, with 13 bases in the middle. PCR used 60 Vbeta primers and 13 Jbeta primers. The data were produced by immunoSEQ multiplex PCR, yet TCRdb's version contains in-frame clones alone and is incomplete. Among under 110,000 clones, 60% to 85% were seen once, and the ten largest hold about 9.4%. The source is a man aged 50 to 59 in good health and CMV-seronegative. The specimen sequenced was PBMCs. The genes are TRBV5-1 and TRBJ2-1; D ambiguous. In DNA, the CDR3 is TGCGCCAGCACCACTACCGTGAGCTCCTACAATGAGCAGTTCTTC. Translation: CASTTTVSSYNEQFF.